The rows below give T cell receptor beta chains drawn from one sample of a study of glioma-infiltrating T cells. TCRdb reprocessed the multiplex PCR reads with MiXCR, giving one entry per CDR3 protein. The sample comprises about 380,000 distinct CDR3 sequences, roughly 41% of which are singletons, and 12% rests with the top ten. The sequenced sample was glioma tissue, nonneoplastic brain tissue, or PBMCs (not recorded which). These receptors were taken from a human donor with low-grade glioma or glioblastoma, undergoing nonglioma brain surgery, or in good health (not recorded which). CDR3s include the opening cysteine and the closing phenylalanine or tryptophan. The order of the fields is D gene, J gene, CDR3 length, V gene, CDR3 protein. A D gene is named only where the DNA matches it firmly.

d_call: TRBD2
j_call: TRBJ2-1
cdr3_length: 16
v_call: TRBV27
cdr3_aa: CASSKLAGVYYNEQFF

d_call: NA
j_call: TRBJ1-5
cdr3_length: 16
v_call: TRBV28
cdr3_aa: CASSQSRGYKNQPQHF

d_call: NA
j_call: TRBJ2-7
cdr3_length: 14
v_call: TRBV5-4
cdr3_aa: CASSSQGSPLEQYF

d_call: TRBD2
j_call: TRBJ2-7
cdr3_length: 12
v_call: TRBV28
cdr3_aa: CASGVNREERTF

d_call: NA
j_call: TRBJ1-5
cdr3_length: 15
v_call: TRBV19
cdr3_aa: CASTHEAYSNQPQHF

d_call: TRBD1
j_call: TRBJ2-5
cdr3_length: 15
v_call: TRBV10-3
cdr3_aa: CAISEGTGTKETQYF

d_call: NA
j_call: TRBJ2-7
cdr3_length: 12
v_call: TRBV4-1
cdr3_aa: CASSQGPSEQYF

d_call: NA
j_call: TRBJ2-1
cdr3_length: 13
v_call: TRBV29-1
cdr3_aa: CSAPVAVGNEQFF

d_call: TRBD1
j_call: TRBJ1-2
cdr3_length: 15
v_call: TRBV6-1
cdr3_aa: CASAPTGTENYGYTF

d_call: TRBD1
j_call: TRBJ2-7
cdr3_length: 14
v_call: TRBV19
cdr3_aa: CASSIGTGVYEQYF

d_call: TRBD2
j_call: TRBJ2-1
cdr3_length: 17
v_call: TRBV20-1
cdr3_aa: CSASMGGTSEFYNEQSF

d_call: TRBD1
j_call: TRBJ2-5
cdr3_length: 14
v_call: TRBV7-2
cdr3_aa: CASSSVTGFETQYF

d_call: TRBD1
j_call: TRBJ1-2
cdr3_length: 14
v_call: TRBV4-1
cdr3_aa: CASSQGDRAYGYTF

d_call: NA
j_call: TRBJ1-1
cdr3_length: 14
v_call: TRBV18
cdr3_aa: CASSPSRQGGEAFF

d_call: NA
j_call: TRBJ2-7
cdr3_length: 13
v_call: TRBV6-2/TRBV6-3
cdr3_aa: CASSSGLFPEQYF

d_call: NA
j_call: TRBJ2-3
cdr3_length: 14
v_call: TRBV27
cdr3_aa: CASSFLRFTDTQYF

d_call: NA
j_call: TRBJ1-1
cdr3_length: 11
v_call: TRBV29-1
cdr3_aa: CSVRIGTEAFF

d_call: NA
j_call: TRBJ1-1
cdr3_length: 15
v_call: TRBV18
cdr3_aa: CASSPRAAMNTEAFF

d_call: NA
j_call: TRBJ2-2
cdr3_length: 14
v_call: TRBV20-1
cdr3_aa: CSASGSNVAGELFF

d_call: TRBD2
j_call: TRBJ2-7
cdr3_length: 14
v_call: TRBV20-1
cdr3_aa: CSALELAASYEQYF

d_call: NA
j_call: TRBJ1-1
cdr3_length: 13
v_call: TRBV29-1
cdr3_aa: CSVGQRMNTQAFF

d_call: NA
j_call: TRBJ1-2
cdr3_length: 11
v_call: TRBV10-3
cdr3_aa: CAISESSGYTF

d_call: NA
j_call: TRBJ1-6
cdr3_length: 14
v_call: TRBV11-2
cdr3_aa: CASSLRGDGSPLHF

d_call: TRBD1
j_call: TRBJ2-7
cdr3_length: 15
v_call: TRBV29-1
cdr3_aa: CSVELGGTGGYEQYF

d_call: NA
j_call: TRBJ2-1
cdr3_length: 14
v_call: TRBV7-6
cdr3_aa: CASSTPSRRNEQFF

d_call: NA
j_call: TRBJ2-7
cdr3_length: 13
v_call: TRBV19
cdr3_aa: CASSWAQGYEQYF

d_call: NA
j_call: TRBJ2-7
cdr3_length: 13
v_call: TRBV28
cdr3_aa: CASSPTVSFEQYF

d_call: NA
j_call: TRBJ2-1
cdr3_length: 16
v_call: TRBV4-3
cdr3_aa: CASAPGFRGAYNEQFF

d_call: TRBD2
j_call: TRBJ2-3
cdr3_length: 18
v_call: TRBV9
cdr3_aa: CASSVPFMASGSPDTQYF

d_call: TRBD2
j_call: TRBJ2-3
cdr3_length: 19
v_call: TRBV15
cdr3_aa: CATSSPTQASGRYRDTQYF

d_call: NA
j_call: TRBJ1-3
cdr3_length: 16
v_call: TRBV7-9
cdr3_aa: CASSSQGGFSGNTIYF

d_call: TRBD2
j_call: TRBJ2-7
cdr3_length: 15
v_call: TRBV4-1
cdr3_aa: CASSQGLAGGAEQYF

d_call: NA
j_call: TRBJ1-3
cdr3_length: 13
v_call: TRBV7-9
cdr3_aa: CASSFPRGNTIYF

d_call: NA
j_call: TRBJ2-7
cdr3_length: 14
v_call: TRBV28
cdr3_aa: CASSLNHLPYEQYF

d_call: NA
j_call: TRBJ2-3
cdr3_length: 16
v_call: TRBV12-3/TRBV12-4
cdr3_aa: CASSFLIAASTDTQYF

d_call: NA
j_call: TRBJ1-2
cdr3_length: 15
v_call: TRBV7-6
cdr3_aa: CASSPPGHPPYGYTF

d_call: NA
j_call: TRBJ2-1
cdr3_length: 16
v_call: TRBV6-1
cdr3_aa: CASSERGVASYNEQFF

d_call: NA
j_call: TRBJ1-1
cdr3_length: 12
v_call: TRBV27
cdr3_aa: CTSSPRSTEAFF

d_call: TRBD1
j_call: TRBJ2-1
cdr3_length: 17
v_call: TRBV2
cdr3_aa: CASSDPGTGGSYNEQFF

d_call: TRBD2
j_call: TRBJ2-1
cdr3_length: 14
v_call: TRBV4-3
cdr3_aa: CASSQDTPAGGKFF

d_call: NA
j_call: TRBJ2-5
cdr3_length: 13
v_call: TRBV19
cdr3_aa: CASSMTDQETQYF

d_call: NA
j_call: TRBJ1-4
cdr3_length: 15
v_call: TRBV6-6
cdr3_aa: CASSYRAVWDEKLFF

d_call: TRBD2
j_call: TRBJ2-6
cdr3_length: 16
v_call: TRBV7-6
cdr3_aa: CASIQLFQGGPRDLTF

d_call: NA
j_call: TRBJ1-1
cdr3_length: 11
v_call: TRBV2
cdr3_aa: CASSVGLGAFF

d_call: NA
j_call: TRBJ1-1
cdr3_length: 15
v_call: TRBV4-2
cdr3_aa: CASSQVERINTEAFF

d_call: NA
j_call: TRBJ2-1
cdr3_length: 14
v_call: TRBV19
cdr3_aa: CASSNPGDLNEQFF

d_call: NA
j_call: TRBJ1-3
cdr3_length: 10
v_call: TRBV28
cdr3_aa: CASRGNTIYF

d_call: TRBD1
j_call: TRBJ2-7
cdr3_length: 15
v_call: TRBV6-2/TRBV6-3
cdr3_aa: CASSYSRQGRYEQYF